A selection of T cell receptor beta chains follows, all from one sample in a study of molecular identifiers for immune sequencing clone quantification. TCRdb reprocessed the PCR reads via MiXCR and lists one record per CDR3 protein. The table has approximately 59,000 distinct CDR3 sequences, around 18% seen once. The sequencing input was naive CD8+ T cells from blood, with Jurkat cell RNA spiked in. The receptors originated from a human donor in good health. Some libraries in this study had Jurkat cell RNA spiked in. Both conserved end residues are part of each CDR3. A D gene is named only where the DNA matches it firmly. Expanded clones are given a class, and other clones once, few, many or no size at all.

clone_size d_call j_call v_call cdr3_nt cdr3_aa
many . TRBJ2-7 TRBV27 TGTGCCAGCAGTCCCAGGGGGGGTAGCGGCGCCTACGAGCAGTACTTC CASSPRGGSGAYEQYF
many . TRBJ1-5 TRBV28 TGTGCCACTCTCCTTGGGGGGATAAATAGCAATCAGCCCCAGCATTTT CATLLGGINSNQPQHF
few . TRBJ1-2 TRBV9 TGTGCCAGCAGCCCGTCGGGGGGGAGCTATGGCTACACCTTC CASSPSGGSYGYTF
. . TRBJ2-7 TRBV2 TGTGCCAGCATAGAGGCCAGGGTCTCCTACGAGCAGTACTTC CASIEARVSYEQYF
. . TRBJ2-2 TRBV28 TGTGCCAGCAGTCCCCCAACAGGCTTTACCGGGGAGCTGTTTTTT CASSPPTGFTGELFF
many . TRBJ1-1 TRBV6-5 TGTGCCAGCAGTTACTCCTACAACAGGGACCATGCGGCTTTCTTT CASSYSYNRDHAAFF
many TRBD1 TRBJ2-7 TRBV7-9 TGTGCCAGCAGCTCCCGGGACAGATTTTCCTACGAGCAGTACTTC CASSSRDRFSYEQYF
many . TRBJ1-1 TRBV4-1 TGCGCCAGCAGCCAAGAAGTGTCGATTTTGAACACTGAAGCTTTCTTT CASSQEVSILNTEAFF
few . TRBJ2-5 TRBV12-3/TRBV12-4 TGTGCCAGCAGTTTTATCGTGGGGGGGGGGCCCGAAGAGACCCAGTACTTC CASSFIVGGGPEETQYF
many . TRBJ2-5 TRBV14 TGTGCCAGCAGCCAAGAACTACTCTCACAAGAGACCCAGTACTTC CASSQELLSQETQYF
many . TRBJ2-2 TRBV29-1 TGCAGCGTGTGGGCCACCGGGGAGCTGTTTTTT CSVWATGELFF
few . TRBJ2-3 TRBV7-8 TGTGCCAGCAGCTTAGCGACTCCTCATACGCAGTATTTT CASSLATPHTQYF
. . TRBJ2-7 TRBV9 TGTGCCAGCAGCGACCGGGACATCTCCTACGAGCAGTACTTC CASSDRDISYEQYF
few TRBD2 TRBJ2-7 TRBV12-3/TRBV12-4 TGTGCCAGCAGTTTACCTAGCGGGGGCTCCTACGAGCAGTACTTC CASSLPSGGSYEQYF
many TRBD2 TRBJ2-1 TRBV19 TGTGCCAGTAGTCCCCTAGCGGGAGGGCCTTCGGAGTTCTTC CASSPLAGGPSEFF
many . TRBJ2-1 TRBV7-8 TGTGCCAGCAGCTGGACGGAGACTGGAGAGAGGGAGCAGTTCTTC CASSWTETGEREQFF
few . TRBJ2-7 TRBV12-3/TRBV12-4 TGTGCCAGCATCCCCGGGACACCTTACTACGAGCAGTACTTC CASIPGTPYYEQYF
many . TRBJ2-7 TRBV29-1 TGCAGCGTTGAATGGCCAGATTCCTACGAGCAGTACTTC CSVEWPDSYEQYF
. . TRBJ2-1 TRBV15 TGTGCCACCAGCAGAGTTCGTTTCAATGAGCAGTTCTTC CATSRVRFNEQFF
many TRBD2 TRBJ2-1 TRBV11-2 TGTGCCAGCAGCTTACACGGGACTAGCGGGGGTTATAGAGACTACAATGAGCAGTTCTTC CASSLHGTSGGYRDYNEQFF
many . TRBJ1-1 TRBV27 TGTGCCAGCAGTTTATTGGCGTGGACTGAAGCTTTCTTT CASSLLAWTEAFF
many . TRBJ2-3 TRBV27 TGTGCCAGCAGTTTAGGTTTCACAGATACGCAGTATTTT CASSLGFTDTQYF
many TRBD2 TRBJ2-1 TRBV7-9 TGTGCCAGCAGCTTAAGGACTAGCGGGCTAAACAATGAGCAGTTCTTC CASSLRTSGLNNEQFF
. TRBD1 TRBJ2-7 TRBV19 TGTGCCAGTACGGGACAGGTCTCCTACGAGCAGTACTTC CASTGQVSYEQYF
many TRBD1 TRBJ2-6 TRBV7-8 TGTGCCAGCAGCCCCGGGACAGAAGGGCCTGGGGCCAACGTCCTGACTTTC CASSPGTEGPGANVLTF
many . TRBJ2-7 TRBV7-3 TGTGCCAGCAGCTTAACACCCTCACACGAGCAGTACTTC CASSLTPSHEQYF
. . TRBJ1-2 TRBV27 TGTGCCAGCACTAGGGACCCCAGGGGCTATGGCTACACCTTC CASTRDPRGYGYTF
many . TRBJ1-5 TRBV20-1 TGCAGTGCTAGAGACGATGGCCTTGGGACCGTTAGCAATCAGCCCCAGCATTTT CSARDDGLGTVSNQPQHF
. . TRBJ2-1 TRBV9 TGTGCCAGCAGCGAGGAGGGGGCGGTTAGCTCCTACAATGAGCAGTCCTTC CASSEEGAVSSYNEQSF
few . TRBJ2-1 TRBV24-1 TGTGCCACCAGTGATTTCCTTACGGTAGCGTGTGAGCAGTTCTTC CATSDFLTVACEQFF
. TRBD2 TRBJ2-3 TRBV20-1 TGCAGTGCTAGAAGTCTAGCGGGACTGAACACAAATACGCAGTATTTT CSARSLAGLNTNTQYF
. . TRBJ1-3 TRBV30 TGTGCCTGGGGGGAAGACACCATATATTTT CAWGEDTIYF
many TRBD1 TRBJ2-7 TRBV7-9 TGTGCCAGCAGCTCAGGACAGGGAGGCTACGAGCAGTACTTC CASSSGQGGYEQYF
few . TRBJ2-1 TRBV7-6 TGTGCCAGCAGCTTAGCTAATACAGGGGCCGGGACTACCGACTATGAGCAGTTCTTC CASSLANTGAGTTDYEQFF
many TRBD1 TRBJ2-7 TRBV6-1 TGTGCCAGCAGTTATACAGGGGTATTAACCTACGAGCAGTACTTC CASSYTGVLTYEQYF
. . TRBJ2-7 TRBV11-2 TGTGCCAGCATCCCCGAGGAATCACCTACCTACGAGCAGTACTTC CASIPEESPTYEQYF
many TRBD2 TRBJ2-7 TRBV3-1 TGTGCCAGCAGCCCAGGACTAGCGGGTGCTTACGAGCAGTACTTC CASSPGLAGAYEQYF
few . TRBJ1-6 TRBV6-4 TGTGCCAGCAGTGATGTGGGAACGAGCTCCTATAATTCACCCCTCCACTTT CASSDVGTSSYNSPLHF
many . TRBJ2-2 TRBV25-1 TGTGCCAGCACCGAACGAGGATACACCGGGGAGCTGTTTTTT CASTERGYTGELFF
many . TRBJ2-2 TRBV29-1 TGCAGCGTTGGACTCCTAGAAAAGAACACCGGGGAGCTGTTTTTT CSVGLLEKNTGELFF
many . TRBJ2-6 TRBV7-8 TGTGCCGGAACCACACCCCGGGTCTCTGGGGCCAACGTCCTGACTTTC CAGTTPRVSGANVLTF
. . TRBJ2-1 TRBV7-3 TGTGCCAGCAGCTTGGGCTGGGGGGTAGACTACAATGAGCAGTTCTTC CASSLGWGVDYNEQFF
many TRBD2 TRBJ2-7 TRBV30 TGTGCCTGGAGTGAATCTAGCGGGAGCGGGCAGTACTTC CAWSESSGSGQYF
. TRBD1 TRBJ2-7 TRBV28 TGTGCCAGCAGTTACCCGGGACAGGGCAGCGAGCAGTACTTC CASSYPGQGSEQYF